A selection of T cell receptor beta chains follows, all from one sample in a study of CD8+CD57+ T cells in acquired aplastic anemia. MiXCR, applied by TCRdb to the reads, yields one record per CDR3 protein. The table records 160,000 or so distinct CDR3 sequences, roughly two thirds of them present only once. Sequenced: sorted CD4+, CD8+, or CD8+CD57+ T cells (not recorded which) from PBMCs. The receptors were sampled from a human donor with aplastic anemia. Both conserved end residues are part of each CDR3. A D gene is named only where the DNA matches it firmly. Clone sizes are given selectively: once, few, many, or a class where the clone is expanded.

abundance	j_gene	v_gene	d_gene	len	CDR3aa	CDR3nt
.	TRBJ2-3	TRBV9	.	14	CASSVAPQRDTQYF	TGTGCCAGCAGCGTAGCACCGCAGAGAGATACGCAGTATTTT
once	TRBJ2-7	TRBV20-1	.	14	CSALQGFSGFEQYF	TGCAGTGCTCTTCAGGGGTTTAGCGGGTTCGAGCAGTACTTC
.	TRBJ1-4	TRBV5-6	.	16	CASSLGPGGGNEKLFF	TGTGCCAGCAGCCTCGGGCCGGGGGGCGGGAATGAAAAACTGTTTTTT
.	TRBJ1-3	TRBV10-3	.	12	CAISADGDTIYF	TGTGCCATCAGTGCAGATGGAGACACCATATATTTT
once	TRBJ1-2	TRBV29-1	TRBD1	13	CSVRTGGGNGYTF	TGCAGCGTTAGGACAGGAGGAGGGAATGGCTACACCTTC
few	TRBJ2-7	TRBV20-1	.	14	CSAASRGPNYEQYF	TGCAGTGCTGCGAGCCGGGGACCCAACTACGAGCAGTACTTC
.	TRBJ2-2	TRBV19	TRBD2	14	CASTSGGLTGELFF	TGTGCCAGTACAAGCGGGGGTCTCACCGGGGAGCTGTTTTTT
.	TRBJ1-4	TRBV15	.	13	CATSRGPLAKLFF	TGTGCCACCAGCAGAGGTCCCCTCGCAAAACTGTTTTTT
.	TRBJ2-2	TRBV7-2	TRBD1	16	CASSSLGTGKSGELFF	TGTGCCAGCAGCTCCCTCGGGACAGGGAAATCCGGGGAGCTGTTTTTT
.	TRBJ1-2	TRBV7-2	.	13	CASSYDRGLGYTF	TGTGCCAGCAGCTACGACCGGGGGCTTGGCTACACCTTC
.	TRBJ1-6	TRBV3-1	.	17	CASSQEQRDSYNSPLHF	TGTGCCAGCAGCCAAGAACAGCGGGATTCCTATAATTCACCCCTCCACTTT
.	TRBJ2-1	TRBV20-1	TRBD2	16	CSARGLAGSSYNEQFF	TGCAGTGCTAGGGGATTAGCGGGGAGCTCCTACAATGAGCAGTTCTTC
.	TRBJ2-1	TRBV12-3/TRBV12-4	TRBD2	13	CASSSRGGSEQFF	TGTGCCAGCAGCTCGCGGGGGGGTAGTGAGCAGTTCTTC
.	TRBJ2-1	TRBV5-1	TRBD1	15	CASSGPGQGDNEQFF	TGCGCCAGCAGCGGGCCGGGACAGGGGGACAATGAGCAGTTCTTC
.	TRBJ2-1	TRBV2	TRBD2	14	CATWDRTSSNEQFF	TGTGCCACCTGGGATAGGACTAGTTCCAATGAGCAGTTCTTC
.	TRBJ2-5	TRBV12-3/TRBV12-4	.	15	CASSRGTVKGETQYF	TGTGCCAGCAGTCGCGGGACCGTTAAAGGCGAGACCCAGTACTTC
.	TRBJ1-2	TRBV15	.	13	CATSNPGSGGYTF	TGTGCCACCAGCAATCCCGGGAGCGGAGGCTACACCTTC
.	TRBJ2-3	TRBV7-7	.	14	CASSLLQDTDTQYF	TGTGCTAGCAGCTTATTGCAGGACACAGATACGCAGTATTTT
.	TRBJ2-7	TRBV4-1	.	15	CASSQVLGAAYEQYF	TGCGCCAGCAGCCAAGTGCTGGGGGCCGCCTACGAGCAGTACTTC
once	TRBJ1-2	TRBV29-1	.	11	CSVMGQHGYTF	TGCAGCGTTATGGGGCAGCATGGCTACACCTTC
.	TRBJ1-6	TRBV7-2	.	12	CASSDFNSPLHF	TGTGCCAGCTCCGACTTTAATTCACCCCTCCACTTT
.	TRBJ1-2	TRBV20-1	.	12	CSASGFDYGYTF	TGCAGTGCCTCGGGGTTCGATTATGGCTACACCTTC
.	TRBJ2-7	TRBV7-9	.	22	CASSPYRLGQIPVRERVYEQYF	TGTGCCAGCAGCCCCTACCGGCTGGGTCAGATTCCTGTGAGGGAGAGGGTTTACGAGCAGTACTTC
.	TRBJ2-2	TRBV10-3	.	15	CAIRQAGSDTGELFF	TGCGCCATCAGGCAGGCAGGGTCGGACACCGGGGAGCTGTTTTTT
.	TRBJ1-1	TRBV20-1	.	14	CSAMGTAENTEAFF	TGCAGTGCTATGGGGACGGCGGAAAACACTGAAGCTTTCTTT
.	TRBJ2-3	TRBV29-1	TRBD2	13	CSGSGGPTDTQYF	TGCAGCGGTAGCGGGGGCCCCACAGATACGCAGTATTTT
.	TRBJ1-1	TRBV12-3/TRBV12-4	.	15	CATALRGSLITEAFF	TGTGCCACCGCCCTCCGAGGGAGTCTTATCACTGAAGCTTTCTTT
.	TRBJ2-7	TRBV5-5	.	13	CASSSGPNYEQYF	TGTGCCAGCAGCTCGGGACCGAACTACGAGCAGTACTTC
.	TRBJ2-5	TRBV5-8	.	12	CASSTFQETQYF	TGTGCCAGCAGCACCTTCCAAGAGACCCAGTACTTC
.	TRBJ2-1	TRBV10-3	.	16	CAISERMDGPDNEQFF	TGTGCCATCAGTGAGAGAATGGACGGCCCAGACAATGAGCAGTTCTTC
.	TRBJ1-3	TRBV2	TRBD1	15	CASSGRDRGSDTIYF	TGTGCCAGCAGTGGCCGGGACAGAGGGTCAGACACCATATATTTT
.	TRBJ2-7	TRBV20-1	TRBD1	13	CSALAGGIDEQYF	TGCAGTGCTCTCGCAGGGGGCATCGACGAGCAGTACTTC
.	TRBJ2-3	TRBV2	.	14	CASSEISFTDTQYF	TGTGCCAGCAGTGAAATAAGCTTCACAGATACGCAGTATTTT
.	TRBJ1-4	TRBV29-1	.	13	CSAGGITNEKLFF	TGCAGCGCGGGGGGAATAACTAATGAAAAACTGTTTTTT
once	TRBJ2-5	TRBV19	.	16	CASSGAAGRNQETQYF	TGTGCCAGTAGTGGGGCGGCGGGGAGGAACCAAGAGACCCAGTACTTC
.	TRBJ1-5	TRBV2	.	16	CASSEDRLHANQPQHF	TGTGCCAGCAGCGAAGACAGGCTTCATGCCAATCAGCCCCAGCATTTT
few	TRBJ1-1	TRBV20-1	.	13	CSAREPGGTEAFF	TGCAGTGCTAGAGAACCGGGCGGCACTGAAGCTTTCTTT
.	TRBJ2-7	TRBV20-1	.	14	CSARDLDRSYEQYF	TGCAGTGCTAGAGATCTGGACAGATCCTACGAGCAGTACTTC
.	TRBJ1-1	TRBV10-3	.	13	CAIRVRVNTEAFF	TGTGCCATCAGGGTCAGGGTGAACACTGAAGCTTTCTTT
.	TRBJ1-2	TRBV29-1	.	15	CSVVTGPTPTSGYTF	TGCAGCGTTGTGACGGGACCGACCCCGACCAGTGGCTACACCTTC
.	TRBJ1-1	TRBV2	.	13	CASIPETNTEAFF	TGTGCCAGCATCCCCGAAACGAACACTGAAGCTTTCTTT
.	TRBJ1-1	TRBV10-3	TRBD1	15	CAISEGTGGSTEAFF	TGTGCCATCAGTGAAGGGACAGGGGGATCCACTGAAGCTTTCTTT
.	TRBJ1-5	TRBV2	.	14	CASSEGGDVQPQHF	TGTGCCAGCAGTGAAGGAGGGGACGTTCAGCCCCAGCATTTT
.	TRBJ1-1	TRBV29-1	.	13	CSLREGSDTEAFF	TGCAGCCTCAGGGAGGGGAGTGACACTGAAGCTTTCTTT
once	TRBJ1-2	TRBV19	.	14	CASSISRLGYGYTF	TGTGCCAGTAGTATATCCCGTCTGGGGTATGGCTACACCTTC
.	TRBJ2-5	TRBV15	.	14	CATSRTHRVETQYF	TGTGCCACCAGCAGAACCCACAGGGTTGAGACCCAGTACTTC
.	TRBJ1-6	TRBV11-3	.	15	CASSLADSLNSPLHF	TGTGCCAGCAGCTTAGCGGACAGTTTAAATTCACCCCTCCACTTT
.	TRBJ1-2	TRBV6-5	.	13	CASSYSTDYGYTF	TGTGCCAGCAGTTACTCGACAGACTATGGCTACACCTTC
.	TRBJ1-2	TRBV5-1	.	13	CASSRTDNYGYTF	TGCGCCAGCAGCCGAACGGATAACTATGGCTACACCTTC
.	TRBJ2-3	TRBV7-8	.	15	CASSARTAPTDTQYF	TGTGCCAGCAGCGCGAGGACAGCACCCACAGATACGCAGTATTTT
.	TRBJ2-5	TRBV7-9	.	12	CASSLLSETQYF	TGTGCCAGCAGCTTACTATCGGAGACCCAGTACTTC
.	TRBJ2-5	TRBV24-1	.	14	CATLRDGELETQYF	TGTGCCACCCTGAGGGACGGCGAATTAGAGACCCAGTACTTC
once	TRBJ1-2	TRBV10-3	.	17	CASSSVFTGLDSYGYTF	TGTGCCAGCAGTTCCGTCTTTACAGGACTCGACAGCTATGGCTACACCTTC
.	TRBJ1-6	TRBV10-3	TRBD1	17	CAISESAGGSYNSPLHF	TGTGCCATCAGTGAGTCGGCAGGGGGCTCCTATAATTCACCCCTCCACTTT
.	TRBJ2-2	TRBV6-4	.	17	CASSDTLRGGDTGELFF	TGTGCCAGCAGTGACACGCTCCGGGGTGGGGACACCGGGGAGCTGTTTTTT